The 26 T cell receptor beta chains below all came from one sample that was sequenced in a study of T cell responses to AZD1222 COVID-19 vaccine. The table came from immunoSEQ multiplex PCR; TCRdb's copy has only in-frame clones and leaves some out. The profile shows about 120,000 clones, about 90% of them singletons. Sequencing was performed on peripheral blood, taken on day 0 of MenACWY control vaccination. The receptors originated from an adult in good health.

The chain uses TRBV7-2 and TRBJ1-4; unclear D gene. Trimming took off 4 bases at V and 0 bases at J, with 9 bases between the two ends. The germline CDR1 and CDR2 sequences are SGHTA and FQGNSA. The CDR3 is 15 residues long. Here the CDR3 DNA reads TGTGCCAGCAGCTGGCGAGGTTCAACTAATGAAAAACTGTTTTTT. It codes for CASSWRGSTNEKLFF.

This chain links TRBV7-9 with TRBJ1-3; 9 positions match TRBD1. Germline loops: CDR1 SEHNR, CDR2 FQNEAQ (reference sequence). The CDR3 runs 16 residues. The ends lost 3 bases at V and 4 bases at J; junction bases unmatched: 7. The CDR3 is CASSFSGQGNGNTIYF. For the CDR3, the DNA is TGTGCCAGCAGCTTCTCGGGACAGGGTAACGGAAACACCATATATTTT.

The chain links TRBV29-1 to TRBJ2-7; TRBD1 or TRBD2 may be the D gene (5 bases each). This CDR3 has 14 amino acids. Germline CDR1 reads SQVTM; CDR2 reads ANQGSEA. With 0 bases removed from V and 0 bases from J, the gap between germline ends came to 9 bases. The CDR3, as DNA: TGCAGCGTTGAAGACCCTGGGACCTCCTACGAGCAGTACTTC. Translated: CSVEDPGTSYEQYF.

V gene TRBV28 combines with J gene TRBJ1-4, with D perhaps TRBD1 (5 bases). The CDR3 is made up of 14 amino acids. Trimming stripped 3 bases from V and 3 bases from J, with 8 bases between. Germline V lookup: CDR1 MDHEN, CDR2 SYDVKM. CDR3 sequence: CASSFGAANEKLFF. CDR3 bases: TGTGCCAGCAGTTTTGGGGCGGCTAATGAAAAACTGTTTTTT.

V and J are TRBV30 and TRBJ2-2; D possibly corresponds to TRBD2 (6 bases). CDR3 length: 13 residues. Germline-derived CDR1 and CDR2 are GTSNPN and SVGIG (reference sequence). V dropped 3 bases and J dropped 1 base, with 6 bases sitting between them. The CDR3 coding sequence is TGTGCCTGGAGGGAGGGGAACACCGGGGAGCTGTTTTTT. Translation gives CAWREGNTGELFF.

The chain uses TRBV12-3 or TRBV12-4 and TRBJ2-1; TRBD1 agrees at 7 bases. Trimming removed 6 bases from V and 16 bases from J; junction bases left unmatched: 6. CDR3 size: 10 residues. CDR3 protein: CASRPGQDFF. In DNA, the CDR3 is TGTGCCAGCAGGCCCGGACAGGACTTCTTC.

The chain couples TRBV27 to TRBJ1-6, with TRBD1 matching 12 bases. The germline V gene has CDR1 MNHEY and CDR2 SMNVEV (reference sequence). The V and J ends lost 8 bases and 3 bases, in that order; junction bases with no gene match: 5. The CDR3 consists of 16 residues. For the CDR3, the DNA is TGTGCCAGCTCCGGGACAGGGGGCTTCTATAATTCACCCCTCCACTTT. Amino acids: CASSGTGGFYNSPLHF.

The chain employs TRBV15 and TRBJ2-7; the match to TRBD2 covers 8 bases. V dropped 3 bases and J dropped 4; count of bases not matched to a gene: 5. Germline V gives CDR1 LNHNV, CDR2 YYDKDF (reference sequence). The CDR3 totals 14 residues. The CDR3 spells CATSSREGRYEQYF. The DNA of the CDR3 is TGTGCCACCAGCAGCCGGGAGGGGAGGTACGAGCAGTACTTC.

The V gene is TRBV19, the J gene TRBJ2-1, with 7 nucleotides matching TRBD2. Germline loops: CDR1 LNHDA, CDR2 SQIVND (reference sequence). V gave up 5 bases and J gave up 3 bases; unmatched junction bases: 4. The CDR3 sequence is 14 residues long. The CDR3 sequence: CASSPWTSYNEQFF. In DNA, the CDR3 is TGTGCCAGTAGTCCCTGGACTAGCTACAATGAGCAGTTCTTC.

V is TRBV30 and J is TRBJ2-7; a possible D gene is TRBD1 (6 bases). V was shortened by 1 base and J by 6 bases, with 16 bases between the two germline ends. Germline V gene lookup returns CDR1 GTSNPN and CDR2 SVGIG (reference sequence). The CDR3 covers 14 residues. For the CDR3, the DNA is TGTGCCTGGAGTGGCCTCAGGGGATTGAGCGAGCAGTACTTC. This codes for CAWSGLRGLSEQYF.

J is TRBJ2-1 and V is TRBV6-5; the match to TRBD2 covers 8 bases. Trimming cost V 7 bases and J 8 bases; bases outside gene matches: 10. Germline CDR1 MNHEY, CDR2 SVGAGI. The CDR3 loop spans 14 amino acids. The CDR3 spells CASTSREGGHEQFF. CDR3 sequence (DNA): TGTGCCAGCACCTCTCGGGAGGGGGGCCATGAGCAGTTCTTC.

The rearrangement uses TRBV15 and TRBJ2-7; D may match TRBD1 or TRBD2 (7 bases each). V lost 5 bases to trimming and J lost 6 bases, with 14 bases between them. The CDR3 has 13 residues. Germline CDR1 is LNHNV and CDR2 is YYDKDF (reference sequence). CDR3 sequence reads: CATSLGGGREQYF. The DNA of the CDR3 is TGTGCCACCAGCCTGGGAGGGGGCCGCGAGCAGTACTTC.

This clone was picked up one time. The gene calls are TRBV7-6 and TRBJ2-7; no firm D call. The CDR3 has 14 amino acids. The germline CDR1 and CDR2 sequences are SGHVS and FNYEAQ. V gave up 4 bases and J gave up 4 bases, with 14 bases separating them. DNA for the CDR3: TGTGCCAGCAGCTCCGGGCCGACGTATTACGAGCAGTACTTC. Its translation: CASSSGPTYYEQYF.

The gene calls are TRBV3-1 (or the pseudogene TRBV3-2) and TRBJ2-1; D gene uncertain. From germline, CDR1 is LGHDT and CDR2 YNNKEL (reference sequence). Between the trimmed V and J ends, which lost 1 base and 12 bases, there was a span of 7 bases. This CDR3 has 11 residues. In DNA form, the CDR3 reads TGTGCCAGCAGCCAAGGAATCTCGCAGTTCTTC. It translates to CASSQGISQFF.

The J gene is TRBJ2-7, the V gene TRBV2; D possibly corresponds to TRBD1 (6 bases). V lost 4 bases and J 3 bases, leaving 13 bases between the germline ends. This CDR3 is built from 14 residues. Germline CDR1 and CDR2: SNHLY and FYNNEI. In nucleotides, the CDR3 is TGTGCCAGCAGTGTGCAACAGGGAGTCTACGAGCAGTACTTC. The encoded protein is CASSVQQGVYEQYF.

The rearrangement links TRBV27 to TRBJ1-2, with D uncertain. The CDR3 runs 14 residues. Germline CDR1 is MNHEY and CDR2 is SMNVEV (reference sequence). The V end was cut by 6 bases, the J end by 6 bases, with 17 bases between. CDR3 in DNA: TGTGCCAGCAGCCCCCAAAGGGTAGCCCATGGCTACACCTTC. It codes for CASSPQRVAHGYTF.

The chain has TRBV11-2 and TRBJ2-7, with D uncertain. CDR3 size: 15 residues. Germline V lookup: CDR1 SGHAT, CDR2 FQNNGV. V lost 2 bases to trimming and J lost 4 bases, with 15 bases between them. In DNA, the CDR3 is TGTGCCAGCAGCTTAAACTTCTCCCCTTCGTACGAGCAGTACTTC. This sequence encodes CASSLNFSPSYEQYF.

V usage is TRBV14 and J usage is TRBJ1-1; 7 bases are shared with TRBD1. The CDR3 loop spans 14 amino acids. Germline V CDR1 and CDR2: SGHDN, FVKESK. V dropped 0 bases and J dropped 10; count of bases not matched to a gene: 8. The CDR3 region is CASSQDFGGQRAFF. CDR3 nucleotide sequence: TGTGCCAGCAGCCAAGATTTCGGGGGACAGAGAGCTTTCTTT.

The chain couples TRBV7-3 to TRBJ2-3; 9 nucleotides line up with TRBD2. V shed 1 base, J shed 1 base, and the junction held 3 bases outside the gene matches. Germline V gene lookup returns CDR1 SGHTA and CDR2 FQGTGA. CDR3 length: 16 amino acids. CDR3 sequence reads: CASSLSGGRGTDTQYF. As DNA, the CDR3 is TGTGCCAGCAGCTTAAGTGGCGGGAGGGGCACAGATACGCAGTATTTT.

In DNA form, the CDR3 reads TGTGCCAGCAGCCTCGTAACCGGGACAGGGGGGACTGAAGCTTTCTTT. This codes for CASSLVTGTGGTEAFF. The chain combines TRBV4-2 with TRBJ1-1, with 11 bases lining up with TRBD1. Germline V gene sequence: CDR1 LGHNA, CDR2 YNFKEQ. The CDR3 spans 16 residues. After removal of 4 bases from V and 5 bases from J, the junction contained 9 bases not matched to a gene.

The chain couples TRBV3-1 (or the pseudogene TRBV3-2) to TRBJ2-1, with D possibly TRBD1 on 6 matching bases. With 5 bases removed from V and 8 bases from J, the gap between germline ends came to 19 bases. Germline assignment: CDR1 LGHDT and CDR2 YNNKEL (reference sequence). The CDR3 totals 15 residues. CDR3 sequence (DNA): TGTGCCAGCAGCGACAGGCCCTCGCTCGGGGATGAGCAGTTCTTC. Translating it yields CASSDRPSLGDEQFF.

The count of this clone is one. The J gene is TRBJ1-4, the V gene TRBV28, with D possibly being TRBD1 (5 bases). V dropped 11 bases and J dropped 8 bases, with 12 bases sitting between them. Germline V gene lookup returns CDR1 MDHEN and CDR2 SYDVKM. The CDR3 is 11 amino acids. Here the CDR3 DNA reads TGTGCCGAAGGGGAGGCAGAAAAACTGTTTTTT. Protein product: CAEGEAEKLFF. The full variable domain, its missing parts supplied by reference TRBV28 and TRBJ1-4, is DVKVTQSSRYLVKRTGEKVFLECVQDMDHENMFWYRQDPGLGLRLIYFSYDVKMKEKGDIPEGYSVSREKKERFSLILESASTNQTSMYLCAEGEAEKLFFGSGTQLSVL.

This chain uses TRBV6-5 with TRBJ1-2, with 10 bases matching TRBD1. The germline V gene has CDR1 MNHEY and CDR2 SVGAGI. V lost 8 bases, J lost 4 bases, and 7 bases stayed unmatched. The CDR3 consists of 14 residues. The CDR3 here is CASRGTGAGYGYTF. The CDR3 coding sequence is TGTGCCAGCCGAGGGACAGGGGCGGGCTATGGCTACACCTTC.

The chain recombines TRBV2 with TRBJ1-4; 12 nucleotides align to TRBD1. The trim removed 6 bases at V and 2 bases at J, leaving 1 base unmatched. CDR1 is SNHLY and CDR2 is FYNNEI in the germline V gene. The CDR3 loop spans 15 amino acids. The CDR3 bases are TGTGCCAGCAGGGGACAGGGGGCGACTAATGAAAAACTGTTTTTT. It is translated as CASRGQGATNEKLFF.

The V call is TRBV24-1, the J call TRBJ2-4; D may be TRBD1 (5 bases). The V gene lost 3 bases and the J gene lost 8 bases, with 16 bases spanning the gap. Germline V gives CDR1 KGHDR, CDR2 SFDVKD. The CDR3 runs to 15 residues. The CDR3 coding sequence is TGTGCCACCAGTGATCCCACCCCAGGGCAGGACATTCAGTACTTC. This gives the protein CATSDPTPGQDIQYF.

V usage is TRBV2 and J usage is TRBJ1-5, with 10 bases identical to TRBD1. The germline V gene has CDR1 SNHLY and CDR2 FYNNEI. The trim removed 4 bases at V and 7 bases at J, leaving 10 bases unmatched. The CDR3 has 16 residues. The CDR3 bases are TGTGCCAGCAGTGGCCGGGACAGGGGATCTCGGCAGCCCCAGCATTTT. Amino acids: CASSGRDRGSRQPQHF.